The rows below give T cell receptor beta chains drawn from one sample of a study of CD8+CD57+ T cells in acquired aplastic anemia. TCRdb redid the calling of the reads with MiXCR, one entry per CDR3 protein. The data contain about 190,000 distinct CDR3 sequences, roughly half of them singletons. Sequencing was carried out using sorted CD4+, CD8+, or CD8+CD57+ T cells (not recorded which) from PBMCs. These receptors originate from a human donor in good health, serving as a control. CDR3s include the opening cysteine and the closing phenylalanine or tryptophan. D genes are given only for firm matches.

v_gene: TRBV2; d_gene: TRBD2; len: 14; j_gene: TRBJ2-7; CDR3aa: CASSPGLAADEQYF
v_gene: TRBV2; d_gene: NA; len: 15; j_gene: TRBJ2-2; CDR3aa: CATAGEGGNTGELCF
v_gene: TRBV2; d_gene: NA; len: 16; j_gene: NA; CDR3aa: CASSPPSAGFENEQFF
v_gene: TRBV3-1; d_gene: TRBD1; len: 15; j_gene: TRBJ1-5; CDR3aa: CASSQGGQSNQPQHF
v_gene: TRBV20-1; d_gene: TRBD2; len: 15; j_gene: TRBJ2-7; CDR3aa: CSASPGTSGGGEQYF
v_gene: TRBV12-3/TRBV12-4; d_gene: NA; len: 8; j_gene: TRBJ2-1; CDR3aa: CAGNEQFF
v_gene: TRBV20-1; d_gene: TRBD1; len: 13; j_gene: TRBJ1-2; CDR3aa: CSAREDRNYGYTF
v_gene: TRBV20-1; d_gene: TRBD1; len: 15; j_gene: TRBJ1-1; CDR3aa: CSASVFGTGSPEAFF
v_gene: TRBV29-1; d_gene: NA; len: 14; j_gene: TRBJ2-7; CDR3aa: CSVVLGGARYEQYF
v_gene: TRBV15; d_gene: TRBD2; len: 15; j_gene: TRBJ2-1; CDR3aa: CASWVGGFRTDTQFF
v_gene: TRBV28; d_gene: NA; len: 17; j_gene: TRBJ1-1; CDR3aa: CASSPPAGKARNTEAFF
v_gene: TRBV4-1; d_gene: NA; len: 15; j_gene: TRBJ2-3; CDR3aa: CASSQAEHPADTQYF
v_gene: TRBV2; d_gene: NA; len: 12; j_gene: TRBJ2-7; CDR3aa: CASSESGAEQYF
v_gene: TRBV2; d_gene: TRBD2; len: 17; j_gene: TRBJ2-5; CDR3aa: CATTGLGLAGGRETQYF
v_gene: TRBV7-9; d_gene: NA; len: 14; j_gene: TRBJ1-2; CDR3aa: CASTRRQEPYGHTF
v_gene: TRBV19; d_gene: TRBD1; len: 15; j_gene: TRBJ1-5; CDR3aa: CASSRGQGLGQPQHF
v_gene: TRBV19; d_gene: NA; len: 12; j_gene: TRBJ2-1; CDR3aa: CASSSSGGEQLF
v_gene: TRBV5-1; d_gene: NA; len: 15; j_gene: TRBJ2-7; CDR3aa: CASSLVGGSVGEQYF
v_gene: TRBV10-3; d_gene: TRBD1; len: 15; j_gene: TRBJ2-7; CDR3aa: CAIRNGTGVSYEQYF
v_gene: TRBV10-3; d_gene: TRBD1; len: 15; j_gene: TRBJ1-2; CDR3aa: CAISSYRTGGYGYTF
v_gene: TRBV24-1; d_gene: TRBD1; len: 16; j_gene: TRBJ2-3; CDR3aa: CATSDPPGQGADTQYF
v_gene: TRBV12-3/TRBV12-4; d_gene: NA; len: 14; j_gene: TRBJ2-3; CDR3aa: CASSLRGGEDTQYF
v_gene: TRBV9; d_gene: NA; len: 15; j_gene: TRBJ1-2; CDR3aa: CASSVGKVSDYGYTF
v_gene: TRBV7-2; d_gene: TRBD2; len: 15; j_gene: TRBJ2-1; CDR3aa: CASSAIAGELNEQFF
v_gene: TRBV5-1; d_gene: TRBD1; len: 16; j_gene: TRBJ2-7; CDR3aa: CASSLGGTGVSYEQYF
v_gene: TRBV28; d_gene: NA; len: 16; j_gene: TRBJ2-2; CDR3aa: CASNTKFGLYTGELFF
v_gene: TRBV7-9; d_gene: TRBD1; len: 14; j_gene: TRBJ2-7; CDR3aa: CASSLATGAGEQYF
v_gene: TRBV9; d_gene: NA; len: 14; j_gene: TRBJ1-2; CDR3aa: CASSVEHMNYGYTF
v_gene: TRBV7-6; d_gene: NA; len: 16; j_gene: TRBJ1-2; CDR3aa: CASSLATYKGRYGYTF
v_gene: TRBV7-6; d_gene: NA; len: 14; j_gene: TRBJ2-3; CDR3aa: CASSPGETTDTQYF
v_gene: TRBV15; d_gene: TRBD2; len: 16; j_gene: TRBJ2-1; CDR3aa: CATSRGLATSYNEQFF
v_gene: TRBV29-1; d_gene: NA; len: 12; j_gene: TRBJ1-2; CDR3aa: CSVDGGNYGYTF
v_gene: TRBV28; d_gene: TRBD2; len: 15; j_gene: TRBJ2-2; CDR3aa: CASSSSGGGSGELFF
v_gene: TRBV5-5; d_gene: NA; len: 15; j_gene: TRBJ1-1; CDR3aa: CASSLATGQNNEAFF
v_gene: TRBV11-2; d_gene: TRBD1; len: 16; j_gene: TRBJ1-1; CDR3aa: CASSWGDRTSWTEAFF
v_gene: TRBV20-1; d_gene: NA; len: 15; j_gene: TRBJ2-7; CDR3aa: CSARVGTAGTYEQYF
v_gene: TRBV25-1; d_gene: NA; len: 14; j_gene: TRBJ2-7; CDR3aa: CASSPSQGGYEQYF
v_gene: TRBV6-5; d_gene: NA; len: 14; j_gene: TRBJ2-7; CDR3aa: CASSYFRGLYEQYF
v_gene: TRBV14; d_gene: TRBD1; len: 16; j_gene: TRBJ2-4; CDR3aa: CASSRVQGAMNDIQYF
v_gene: TRBV19; d_gene: NA; len: 13; j_gene: TRBJ1-3; CDR3aa: CASSTRVGNTIYF
v_gene: TRBV29-1; d_gene: TRBD1; len: 13; j_gene: TRBJ1-3; CDR3aa: CSVRDREGNTIYF
v_gene: TRBV29-1; d_gene: NA; len: 13; j_gene: TRBJ1-1; CDR3aa: CSVNAGDNTEAFF
v_gene: TRBV5-4; d_gene: TRBD2; len: 15; j_gene: TRBJ2-3; CDR3aa: CASSLAGGDTDTQYF
v_gene: TRBV5-6; d_gene: TRBD1; len: 15; j_gene: TRBJ2-5; CDR3aa: CASSLRTGVRETQYF
v_gene: TRBV4-1; d_gene: NA; len: 13; j_gene: TRBJ2-5; CDR3aa: CASSPTRQETQYF
v_gene: TRBV10-2; d_gene: TRBD1; len: 16; j_gene: TRBJ2-3; CDR3aa: CASNAGTGVSTDTQYF
v_gene: TRBV29-1; d_gene: TRBD2; len: 14; j_gene: TRBJ2-1; CDR3aa: CSVDLTSGRNEQFF
v_gene: TRBV24-1; d_gene: NA; len: 12; j_gene: TRBJ1-2; CDR3aa: CATSDQQRGYTF
v_gene: TRBV7-9; d_gene: NA; len: 18; j_gene: TRBJ1-2; CDR3aa: CASSSNGGYSTTNYGYTF
v_gene: TRBV7-2; d_gene: NA; len: 12; j_gene: TRBJ1-2; CDR3aa: CASANPFYGYTF
v_gene: TRBV5-6; d_gene: TRBD1; len: 13; j_gene: TRBJ2-7; CDR3aa: CASTEDRGPPQYF
v_gene: TRBV7-2; d_gene: NA; len: 12; j_gene: TRBJ2-7; CDR3aa: CASSYRANEQYF
v_gene: TRBV7-7; d_gene: TRBD1; len: 14; j_gene: TRBJ2-7; CDR3aa: CASSPTGAGNEQYF
v_gene: TRBV15; d_gene: TRBD1; len: 13; j_gene: TRBJ1-5; CDR3aa: CATGDRGRQPQHF